The 5 T cell receptor beta chains reported below all come from one sample, sequenced in a study of T cell repertoires in cytomegalovirus infection. TCRdb re-called the reads with MiXCR, one entry per CDR3 protein. The sample holds roughly 240,000 distinct CDR3 sequences, 6% to 8% seen once. The source material was PBMCs. These receptors came from a human donor in good health (CMV status not recorded). Some clones in this sample may be carry-over from other donors' samples.

This clonotype appeared many times. V usage is TRBV7-2 and J usage is TRBJ1-5; tentative D call: TRBD1 (6 bases). With 1 base removed from V and 7 bases from J, the gap between germline ends came to 20 bases. The CDR3 is made up of 17 amino acids. Germline CDR1 reads SGHTA; CDR2 reads FQGNSA. The CDR3 region is CASSLVGSGAQGQPQHF. The CDR3 coding sequence is TGTGCCAGCAGCTTAGTAGGCTCGGGGGCGCAAGGACAGCCCCAGCATTTT.

This clonotype was found many times. The rearrangement joins TRBV7-2 to TRBJ1-4; D unclear. The CDR3 has 17 residues. Between the trimmed V and J ends, which lost 1 base and 12 bases, there was a span of 24 bases. CDR1 is SGHTA, CDR2 FQGNSA, per germline. This chain's CDR3 is CASSLDGGVTPRGQLFF. The DNA for the CDR3 is TGTGCCAGCAGCTTAGATGGTGGGGTGACCCCGCGTGGGCAACTGTTTTTT.

This clonotype was seen repeatedly, ten times or more. For the CDR3, the DNA is TGTGCCAGCAGCTTAGGGGGCGGTCAGACTGAAGCTTTCTTT. It codes for CASSLGGGQTEAFF. The V call is TRBV7-9, the J call TRBJ1-1, with TRBD1 as a possible D gene (5 bases). This CDR3 is 14 amino acids long. V dropped 1 base and J dropped 5 bases, with 11 bases sitting between them. Germline V lookup: CDR1 SEHNR, CDR2 FQNEAQ (reference sequence).

In this sample, this clonotype turned up many times. The rearrangement joins TRBV7-2 to TRBJ2-7; 10 nucleotides agree with TRBD1. The CDR3 loop spans 15 amino acids. CDR1 is SGHTA and CDR2 is FQGNSA in the germline V gene. V lost 5 bases and J lost 3; bases outside the gene matches: 7. The CDR3 spells CASSPPGQGIYEQYF. CDR3 DNA sequence: TGTGCCAGCAGCCCCCCGGGACAGGGGATCTACGAGCAGTACTTC.

The sample holds many counts of this clonotype. The V and J genes are TRBV7-2 and TRBJ2-1; 8 nucleotides match TRBD2. From germline, CDR1 is SGHTA and CDR2 FQGNSA. The CDR3 spans 14 residues. V gave up 5 bases and J gave up 6 bases; unmatched junction bases: 6. CDR3 amino acids: CASSLQAGANEQFF. The CDR3 nucleotides read TGTGCCAGCAGCCTACAAGCGGGGGCCAATGAGCAGTTCTTC. Looking up the rest from reference TRBV7-2 and TRBJ2-1 gives the full variable domain: GAGVSQSPSNKVTEKGKDVELRCDPISGHTALYWYRQSLGQGLEFLIYFQGNSAPDKSGLPSDRFSAERTGGSVSTLTIQRTQQEDSAVYLCASSLQAGANEQFFGPGTRLTVL.